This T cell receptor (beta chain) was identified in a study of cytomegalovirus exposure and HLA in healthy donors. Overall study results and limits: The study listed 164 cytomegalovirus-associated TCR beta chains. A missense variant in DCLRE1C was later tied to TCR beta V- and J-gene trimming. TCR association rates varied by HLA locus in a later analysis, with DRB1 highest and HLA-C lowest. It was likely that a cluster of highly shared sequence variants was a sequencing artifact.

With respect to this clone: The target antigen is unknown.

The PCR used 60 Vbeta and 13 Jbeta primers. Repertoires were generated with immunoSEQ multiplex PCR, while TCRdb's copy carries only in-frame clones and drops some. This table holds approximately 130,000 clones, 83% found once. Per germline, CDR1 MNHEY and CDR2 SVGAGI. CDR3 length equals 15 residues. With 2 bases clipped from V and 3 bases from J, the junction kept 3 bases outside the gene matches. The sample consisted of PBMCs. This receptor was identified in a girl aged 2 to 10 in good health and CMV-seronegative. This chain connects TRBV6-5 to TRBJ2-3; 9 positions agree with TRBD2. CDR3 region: CASSYSSGGTDTQYF. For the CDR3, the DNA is TGTGCCAGCAGTTACAGTAGCGGGGGTACAGATACGCAGTATTTT.